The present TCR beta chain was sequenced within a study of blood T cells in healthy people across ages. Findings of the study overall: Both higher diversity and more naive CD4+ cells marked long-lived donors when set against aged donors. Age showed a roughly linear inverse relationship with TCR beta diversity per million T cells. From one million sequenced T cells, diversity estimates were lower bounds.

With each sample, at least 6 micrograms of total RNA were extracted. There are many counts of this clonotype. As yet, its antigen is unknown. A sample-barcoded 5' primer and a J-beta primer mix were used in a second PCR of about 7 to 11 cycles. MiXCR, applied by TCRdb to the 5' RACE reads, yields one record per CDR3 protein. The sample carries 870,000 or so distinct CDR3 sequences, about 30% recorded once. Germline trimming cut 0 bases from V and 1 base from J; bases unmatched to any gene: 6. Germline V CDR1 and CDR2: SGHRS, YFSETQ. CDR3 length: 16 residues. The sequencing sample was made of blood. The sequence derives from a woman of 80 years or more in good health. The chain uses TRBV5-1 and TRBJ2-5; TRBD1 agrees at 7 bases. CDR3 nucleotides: TGCGCCAGCAGCTTGGGTATGAGACAGGGCCAAGAGACCCAGTACTTC. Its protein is CASSLGMRQGQETQYF.